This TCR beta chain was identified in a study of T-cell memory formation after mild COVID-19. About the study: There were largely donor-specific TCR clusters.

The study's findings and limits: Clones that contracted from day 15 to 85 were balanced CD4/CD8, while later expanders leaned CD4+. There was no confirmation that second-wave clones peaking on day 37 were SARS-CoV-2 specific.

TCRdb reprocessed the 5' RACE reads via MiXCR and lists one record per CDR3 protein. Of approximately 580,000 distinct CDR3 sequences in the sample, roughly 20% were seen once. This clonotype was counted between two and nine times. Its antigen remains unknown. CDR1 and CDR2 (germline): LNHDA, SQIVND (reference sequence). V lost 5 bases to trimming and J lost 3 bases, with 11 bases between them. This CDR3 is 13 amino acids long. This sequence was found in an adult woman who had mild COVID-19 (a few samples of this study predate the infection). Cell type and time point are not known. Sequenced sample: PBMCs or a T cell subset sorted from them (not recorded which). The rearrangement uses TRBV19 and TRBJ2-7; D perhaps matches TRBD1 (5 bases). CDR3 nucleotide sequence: TGTGCCAGTAGTGACGGACATATCTACGAGCAGTACTTC. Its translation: CASSDGHIYEQYF.